Listed below are T cell receptor beta chains from one sample, sequenced in a study of T-cell memory formation after mild COVID-19. TCRdb re-derived calls from the 5' RACE reads in MiXCR, one entry per CDR3 protein. The sample yields 200,000 to 250,000 distinct CDR3 sequences, roughly 9.4% seen once. The sequencing input was PBMCs or a T cell subset sorted from them (not recorded which). The origin of the receptors is a man between 18 and 29 years old who had mild COVID-19 (a few samples of this study predate the infection). Cell type and time point are not known. The CDR3 runs from the conserved cysteine through the conserved F or W. A D gene is named only where the DNA matches it firmly. The size field is filled for only some rows; it gives once, few, many or a size class.

>NA|TRBV24-1|TRBJ1-2|few|13
TGTGCCACCAGTGATTCTACAGCTCATGGCTACACCTTC
CATSDSTAHGYTF
>NA|TRBV7-2|TRBJ1-6|few|12
TGTGCCAGCAGCTCAGGGAATTCACCCCTCCACTTT
CASSSGNSPLHF
>NA|TRBV20-1|TRBJ2-3|few|14
TGCAGTGCATTACTAGGCGGGAGCACAGATACGCAGTATTTT
CSALLGGSTDTQYF
>TRBD1|TRBV5-1|TRBJ2-2|few|16
TGCGCCAGCACCGACGAGGGACAGATCAACACCGGGGAGCTGTTTTTT
CASTDEGQINTGELFF
>NA|TRBV29-1|TRBJ1-1|few|11
TGCAGCGGCACAGGGTCCGCTGAAGCTTTCTTT
CSGTGSAEAFF
>TRBD1|TRBV5-1|TRBJ2-1|many|13
TGCGCCAGCAGCTGGGGACAGAACAATGAGCAGTTCTTC
CASSWGQNNEQFF
>TRBD1|TRBV12-3/TRBV12-4|TRBJ1-2|NA|15
TGTGCCAGCAGTTCAGCGGACAGGACACCCTATGGCTACACCTTC
CASSSADRTPYGYTF
>TRBD1|TRBV3-1|TRBJ1-1|NA|14
TGTGCCAGCAGCCAGGGGGACAGGGGATCTGAAGCTTTCTTT
CASSQGDRGSEAFF
>TRBD1|TRBV27|TRBJ2-5|NA|14
TGTGCCAGCAGTTCGAGTTACAGGGGGGAGACCCAGTACTTC
CASSSSYRGETQYF
>NA|TRBV20-1|TRBJ1-6|NA|14
TGCAGTGCTAGAGAAAGCTCCTATAATTCACCCCTCCACTTT
CSARESSYNSPLHF
>NA|TRBV18|TRBJ2-3|many|14
TGTGCCAGCGCAATAAGCGGCCGCTCGGATACGCAGTATTTT
CASAISGRSDTQYF
>TRBD1|TRBV29-1|TRBJ2-1|few|14
TGCAGCGTCGAGGACAGGGGGCTTATTGATGAGCAGTTCTTC
CSVEDRGLIDEQFF
>TRBD1|TRBV5-4|TRBJ1-6|NA|15
TGTGCCAGCAGCGAGGGACAGGGGGCAGCTTCACCCCTCCACTTT
CASSEGQGAASPLHF
>TRBD1|TRBV12-3/TRBV12-4|TRBJ2-4|NA|17
TGTGCCAGCACCACCCTAACAGGGGAATCATCCAAAAACATTCAGTACTTC
CASTTLTGESSKNIQYF
>TRBD2|TRBV7-2|TRBJ2-5|NA|13
TGTGCCAGCAGCTGGACTAGCCTGGAGACCCAGTACTTC
CASSWTSLETQYF
>TRBD1|TRBV6-6|TRBJ2-3|few|16
TGTGCCAGCAGTTACTCAACAGGGGGCTCAACAGATACGCAGTATTTT
CASSYSTGGSTDTQYF
>NA|TRBV7-2|TRBJ2-2|NA|14
TGTGCCAGCAGCCAGGGACATTACTCCGGGGAGCTGTTTTTT
CASSQGHYSGELFF
>NA|TRBV6-5|TRBJ1-4|few|13
TGTGCCAGCAGTGCCGGGCCATATGAAAAACTGTTTTTT
CASSAGPYEKLFF
>NA|TRBV5-1|TRBJ2-2|few|15
TGCGCCAGCAGCTTGTGGAGAGGCGACACCGGGGAGCTGTTTTTT
CASSLWRGDTGELFF
>NA|TRBV7-2|TRBJ1-1|many|13
TGTGCCAGCAGCTTCTCGGTGAACACTGAAGCTTTCTTT
CASSFSVNTEAFF
>NA|TRBV6-2/TRBV6-3|TRBJ2-3|NA|13
TGTGCCAGCAGTTGGCAGCTCCGAGATACGCAGTATTTT
CASSWQLRDTQYF
>NA|TRBV4-3|TRBJ2-7|few|13
TGCGCCAGCAGCCGGGGAGACTCCTACGAGCAGTACTTC
CASSRGDSYEQYF
>NA|TRBV6-6|TRBJ2-3|once|17
TGTGCCAGCAGTTACTCGGACAGCCCTGGCGGGGTAGATACGCAGTATTTT
CASSYSDSPGGVDTQYF
>NA|TRBV7-6|TRBJ1-1|few|14
TGTGCCAGCAGCTTAGCGGGTGGGAAATCTGAAGCTTTCTTT
CASSLAGGKSEAFF
>NA|TRBV20-1|TRBJ2-2|NA|14
TGCAGTGCTATGGAGGGGGCGGGCACCGGGGAGCTGTTTTTT
CSAMEGAGTGELFF
>NA|TRBV5-4|TRBJ2-3|few|13
TGTGCCAGCAGCGAGACCAGCGGGGATACGCAGTATTTT
CASSETSGDTQYF
>NA|TRBV7-8|TRBJ1-1|once|13
TGTGGCAGCAGCTTGGACTCCTACACTGAAGCTTTCTTT
CGSSLDSYTEAFF
>NA|TRBV5-5|TRBJ1-2|NA|15
TGTGCCAGCAGCACGGGGACTGAATATAACTATGGCTACACCTTC
CASSTGTEYNYGYTF
>NA|TRBV2|TRBJ2-3|few|11
TGTGCCAGCAAAGAACCAGATACGCAGTATTTT
CASKEPDTQYF
>TRBD2|TRBV10-3|TRBJ2-3|NA|15
TGTGCCGCATCGGGGGAGGGCGATAGACCAGATACGCAGTATTTT
CAASGEGDRPDTQYF
>NA|TRBV7-2|TRBJ2-5|many|13
TGTGCCAGCATCAAGAGCGGTGAAGAGACCCAGTACTTC
CASIKSGEETQYF
>NA|TRBV9|TRBJ2-3|many|18
TGTGCCAGCAGCGCCACGCATCGCTTACCCCCTAGCACAGATACGCAGTATTTT
CASSATHRLPPSTDTQYF
>TRBD2|TRBV6-5|TRBJ2-3|NA|15
TGTGCCAGCAGCACCGGGACTAGAAACACAGATACGCAGTATTTT
CASSTGTRNTDTQYF
>NA|TRBV20-1|TRBJ2-1|few|15
TGCAGTGCTCGGAAATACGACAGAGTATTGGATGAGCAGTTCTTC
CSARKYDRVLDEQFF
>NA|TRBV2|TRBJ1-5|few|13
TGTGCCAGCAGTGATGAGGGCAATCAGCCCCAGCATTTT
CASSDEGNQPQHF
>TRBD2|TRBV7-6|TRBJ2-5|NA|14
TGTGCCAGCAGCTCCGTAGCGGGCGGAGAGACCCAGTACTTC
CASSSVAGGETQYF
>NA|TRBV6-1|TRBJ1-1|few|14
TGTGCCAGCAAGGCCGGGGGGCGAGAGACTGAAGCTTTCTTT
CASKAGGRETEAFF
>TRBD2|TRBV4-1|TRBJ2-5|NA|15
TGCGCCAGCAGCCTCACCGGCCGGGGGGAAGAGACCCAGTACTTC
CASSLTGRGEETQYF
>NA|TRBV5-1|TRBJ2-3|NA|16
TGCGCCAGCAGCCTTCCCCTCGCGGGGACTACAGATACGCAGTATTTT
CASSLPLAGTTDTQYF